This T cell receptor beta chain comes out of a study of cytomegalovirus exposure and HLA in healthy donors. Notes on the study in general: TCR beta chain V- and J-gene trimming was linked, in a later analysis, to a missense variant in DCLRE1C.

The ends were cut back, 10 bases at V and 2 bases at J, with 17 bases in the middle. Germline values: CDR1 WSHSY, CDR2 SAAADI. The CDR3 loop spans 14 amino acids. This clone appeared a few times. The antigen remains undetermined. A multiplex PCR was run with 60 Vbeta primers and 13 Jbeta primers. TCRdb keeps only in-frame clones here, not all; method: immunoSEQ multiplex PCR. The sample carries 90,000 to 120,000 clones, around four fifths recorded once. This sequence was found in a young man in good health and CMV-seronegative. The chain recombines TRBV10-2 with TRBJ1-2; maybe TRBD1 (5 bases). The source material was PBMCs. CDR3 protein: CATKPGGVNYGYTF. CDR3 nucleotide sequence: TGCGCCACCAAACCGGGGGGGGTCAACTATGGCTACACCTTC.